This T cell receptor beta chain was identified in a study of T cells in severe cutaneous drug reactions. As for the study in general: Patients in acute or recovery stage gave blister fluids/cells and PBMC.

CDR1 and CDR2 from the germline V gene are MNHEY and SVGEGT. The CDR3 loop spans 15 amino acids. This clonotype is identified as medium-sized from frequency. The antigen is unknown. Sequenced patients had Stevens-Johnson syndrome or toxic epidermal necrolysis caused by carbamazepine. TCR subtype-specific primers in iRepertoire multiplex PCR prepared libraries for bulk and single-cell sequencing. Input for bulk TCR libraries: roughly 95-500 ng RNA per sample. TCRdb processed the multiplex PCR reads again and assigns one entry to each CDR3 protein, with no DNA. In all, the sample yields around 5,700 distinct CDR3 sequences. General study findings and limits: TRBV12-4 use rose strongly in carbamazepine-induced Stevens-Johnson syndrome or toxic epidermal necrolysis, averaging about 34% in blister cells and around 5.5% in PBMC. All seven CBZ-SJS/TEN blister samples shared a public TCRbeta CDR3 at mean roughly 14%.

The sequence derives from a human donor with a severe cutaneous adverse drug reaction. This chain joins TRBV6-2 or TRBV6-3 and TRBJ2-3; the D call of TRBD2 rests on TCRdb alone, since no DNA is present to check it. Material for sequencing was PBMCs. The CDR3 here is CASSYQGLPSDTQYF.